The source of this T cell receptor (beta chain) is a study of T cells in Graves' hyperthyroidism and ophthalmopathy. The CDR3 sequence is 14 residues long. Trimming left V 3 bases short and J 4 bases short, with 10 bases between. Germline CDR1 reads LGHDT; CDR2 reads YNNKEL (reference sequence). Authors of the study amplified TCR beta CDR3 regions from RNA transcripts. RT-PCR in the first round (using the HTBI primer set) targeted the TCR CDR3. TCRdb used MiXCR to reprocess the multiplex PCR reads, holding one entry per CDR3 protein. The data contain roughly 500,000 distinct CDR3 sequences, about 22% of them singletons. Study-level findings and limits: Expanded thyroid clonotypes (above 0.001) were mostly also found in blood. The model forecast ophthalmopathy, anticipating it by a median around 6.5 months before onset.

A note on this clonotype: Its antigen is still unknown.

The chain employs TRBV3-1 and TRBJ1-5, with a tentative D call TRBD1 (6 bases). Sequencing was performed on blood. The clonotype originates from a woman between 70 and 85 years old with Graves' ophthalmopathy. The CDR3 loop reads CASSQAGENQPQHF. As DNA, the CDR3 is TGTGCCAGCAGCCAGGCAGGGGAGAATCAGCCCCAGCATTTT.